This T cell receptor (beta chain) was captured in a study of blood T cell repertoires in COVID-19. Per the authors' pipeline: Researchers report that nucleated cell counts were estimated from reference gene primer amplification. Profiled with immunoSEQ multiplex PCR; TCRdb holds only in-frame clones, not every one. From that table come the V and J calls and clone size; the DNA was used to work out D and trimming. The data contain 250,000 to 300,000 clones, around 85% of them singletons. Comment on this clone: Within the sample, other DNA sequences also encode this same CDR3.

The TCR comes from a woman in her 70s with acute or convalescent COVID-19. Specimen: peripheral blood.

The CDR3 reads CASSMAGVGNSPLHF. CDR3 DNA: TGTGCCAGTAGTATGGCAGGGGTAGGGAATTCACCCCTCCACTTT. This chain joins TRBV19 and TRBJ1-6; D perhaps matches TRBD1 (6 bases). Germline V gene sequence: CDR1 LNHDA, CDR2 SQIVND (reference sequence). Trimming stripped 3 bases from V and 7 bases from J, with 13 bases between. The CDR3 has 15 residues.